This T cell receptor beta chain is from a study of T cell clonotyping in hematopoietic cell transplantation (dated by TCRdb to about 2021). Looking at the study overall: A total of roughly 130 blood samples were collected in the study from roughly 33 consecutive transplant recipients and their related donors. Patients were recruited between September 2015 and 2017 and followed until late 2020 or death.

Broader findings and caveats from the paper: Overlap with donor repertoires was found for only a small fraction of recipient repertoires, with over 97% found to appear de novo at the given depth. Broader TCR repertoire diversity after transplant was predicted by Inverse Simpson Index values from donors and from recipients before transplant. The sample size was limited and the cells went unsorted, which meant the CD4 and CD8 repertoire contributions could not be told apart. After transplant, TCR diversity in recipients dropped, and pathologically expanded clonotypes increased progressively from day 30 to day 180.

The immunoSEQ assay, a bias-controlled multiplex PCR with V- and J-specific primers, was used to amplify TCR beta CDR3 regions from genomic DNA. A proprietary barcode and Illumina adapter sequences were added to the CDR3 amplicons in a second PCR step. An Illumina MiSeq instrument was used for sequencing of the CDR3 libraries. As for the authors' bioinformatics: Export and quality control were performed with immunoSEQ Analyzer 3.0, and downstream analyses were performed with R Bioconductor and Immunarch. Only productive rearrangements in the normalized downsampled data set were used to calculate repertoire metrics. Pathologically expanded clonotypes were defined as those larger than 5 templates in the normalized cohort. The Inverse Simpson Index was used to measure repertoire diversity. To capture all clonotypes, the CMV-specificity analyses were run on the non-normalized data set. In its TCRdb copy, this immuneACCESS table keeps in-frame sequences only and misses some clones. Where compared with another copy, unresolved V genes explain less than half of these, and the others have no known cause. V and J calls and clone size follow that table, whereas D and trimming were derived from the DNA. For this sample there are approximately 17,000 clones; 60% to 75% appear just once. 8.5% to 9.5% of the sample goes to the ten largest clones.

V loses 0 bases, J loses 5 bases, and the germline ends lie 3 bases apart. The CDR3 starts with the cysteine, ends with the phenylalanine, and has 12 residues. Only CDR3 DNA is held: 36 bases, read in frame from base 1. Looking up the germline V gene yields CDR1 SGDLS and CDR2 YYNGEE. Compared with the rest of its sample, this clone is medium-sized (0.01 to 0.1%). What this receptor recognizes is not known. The input lacks base qualities; no much larger clone sits a single base away. Blood samples for TCR beta sequencing were provided by related transplant donors. Nuclei Lysis Solution was used to extract genomic DNA from fresh or cryopreserved unfractionated peripheral blood mononuclear cells.

The chain was built from TRBV9 and TRBJ2-1; no D gene call is confident. The sample was peripheral blood mononuclear cells. The origin of this receptor is a woman aged 60 to 75 in good health. Some clones in this sample may be carry-over from other donors' samples. The nucleotides read TGTGCCAGCAGCGTAGGAGACAATGAGCAGTTCTTC. This yields the protein CASSVGDNEQFF.